This TCR beta chain originates from a study of immune cell composition in non-small cell lung cancer. Study-level results: Tumour TCR-beta clonality showed no significant link to smoking pack-years.

TCRdb keeps only in-frame clones here, not all; method: immunoSEQ multiplex PCR. Here the sample spans 7,500 to 9,000 clones, roughly 80% being singletons. The normal lung sample lay at least 3 cm, and maximally far, from the tumour. The CDR3 extends over 12 amino acids. The germline V and J ends were trimmed by 4 bases and 2 bases, with 6 bases remaining between them. The germline CDR1 and CDR2 sequences are GTSNPN and SVGIG (reference sequence). To note about this clone: Its antigen is not identified.

The receptor was isolated from a human donor with non-small cell lung cancer. Source material: non-adjacent lung tissue. The rearrangement links TRBV30 to TRBJ1-3; D unresolved. CDR3 DNA sequence: TGTGCCTGGATGAACGCTGGAAACACCATATATTTT. Encoded protein: CAWMNAGNTIYF.